This passage covers 8 T cell receptor beta chains from one sample sequenced in a study of T cells in Graves' hyperthyroidism and ophthalmopathy. The source material, RNA transcripts, was used to amplify TCR beta CDR3 regions. The primer set for the first-round RT-PCR of the TCR CDR3 was HTBI. TCRdb reprocessed the multiplex PCR reads with MiXCR, giving one entry per CDR3 protein. In the table there are hundreds of thousands of distinct CDR3 sequences, 35% to 45% of which are singletons. Sequencing input: blood. All receptors derive from a man aged 18 to 29 with Graves' hyperthyroidism.

This clonotype was detected many times. This chain uses TRBV25-1 with TRBJ1-5; the D gene is possibly TRBD1 (5 bases). This CDR3 spans 16 amino acids. Trimming took off 3 bases at V and 0 bases at J, with 12 bases between the two ends. The germline V gene has CDR1 MGHDK and CDR2 SYGVNS. CDR3 protein: CASSEGGGYSNQPQHF. The CDR3 DNA follows: TGTGCCAGCAGTGAGGGGGGGGGTTATAGCAATCAGCCCCAGCATTTT.

The V gene is TRBV6-1, the J gene TRBJ1-2; no reliable D call. This CDR3 contains 13 residues. V gave up 2 bases and J gave up 1 base, with 5 bases separating them. The germline V gene encodes CDR1 MNHNS and CDR2 SASEGT. The CDR3 bases are TGTGCCAGCAGTGAAATAGATAACTATGGCTACACCTTC. It yields the protein CASSEIDNYGYTF.

The CDR3 spells CASSYGTSTYEQYF. The CDR3 DNA reads TGTGCCAGCAGCTACGGGACTTCCACCTACGAGCAGTACTTC. The chain has TRBV11-2 and TRBJ2-7; D is possibly TRBD2 (6 bases). CDR1 is SGHAT, CDR2 FQNNGV, per germline. The V end lost 4 bases, the J end lost 2 bases, and 12 bases lay between the germline ends. The CDR3 extends over 14 amino acids. Together with reference TRBV11-2 and TRBJ2-7, the CDR3 gives the full variable domain: EAGVAQSPRYKIIEKRQSVAFWCNPISGHATLYWYQQILGQGPKLLIQFQNNGVVDDSQLPKDRFSAERLKGVDSTLKIQPAKLEDSAVYLCASSYGTSTYEQYFGPGTRLTVT.

This clonotype was seen many times. The V and J genes are TRBV6-5 and TRBJ1-3; 7 nucleotides line up with TRBD1. V was clipped by 8 bases and J by 1 base; unmatched bases: 2. The CDR3 sequence is 13 residues long. The germline gives CDR1 MNHEY, CDR2 SVGAGI. The CDR3: CASGQESGNTIYF. The CDR3 DNA is TGTGCCAGCGGACAGGAATCTGGAAACACCATATATTTT.

Note on this clonotype: Possible read error: a much larger clone is one base away. The chain joins TRBV9 to TRBJ2-5; 7 bases are a match to TRBD1. V lost 3 bases to trimming and J lost 7 bases; unmatched junction nucleotides: 9. The CDR3 length is 14 residues. The germline CDR1 and CDR2 sequences are SGDLS and YYNGEE. The CDR3 here is CASSATTGWGTQYF. CDR3 coding DNA: TGTGCCAGCAGCGCGACGACAGGGTGGGGGACCCAGTACTTC.

This clonotype was detected ten times or more. V usage is TRBV4-1 and J usage is TRBJ1-6, with D perhaps matching TRBD1 (5 bases). V was cut by 1 base and J by 10 bases, with 11 bases left in between. This CDR3 region has 14 residues. Germline V gene lookup returns CDR1 MGHRA and CDR2 YSYEKL. The chain's CDR3 is CASSQVKGPSPLHF. DNA for the CDR3: TGCGCCAGCAGCCAAGTCAAGGGACCCTCACCCCTCCACTTT.

This clonotype was observed many times. V is TRBV10-3 and J is TRBJ2-6; maybe TRBD1 (6 bases). This CDR3 comprises 18 residues. Trimming removed 2 bases from V and 0 bases from J, with 14 bases in between. Germline CDR1 reads ENHRY; CDR2 reads SYGVKD. CDR3 protein: CAISEVKDSLSGANVLTF. CDR3 nucleotide sequence: TGTGCCATCAGTGAGGTAAAGGACAGCCTCTCTGGGGCCAACGTCCTGACTTTC.

This clonotype was recorded many times. This chain uses TRBV19 with TRBJ1-1, with D hard to call. This CDR3 has 13 amino acids. V lost 6 bases and J lost 5, with 13 bases in between. Germline CDR1 reads LNHDA; CDR2 reads SQIVND (reference sequence). The CDR3 loop is CASRMGSVTEAFF. CDR3 bases: TGTGCCAGTAGGATGGGGTCTGTAACTGAAGCTTTCTTT.